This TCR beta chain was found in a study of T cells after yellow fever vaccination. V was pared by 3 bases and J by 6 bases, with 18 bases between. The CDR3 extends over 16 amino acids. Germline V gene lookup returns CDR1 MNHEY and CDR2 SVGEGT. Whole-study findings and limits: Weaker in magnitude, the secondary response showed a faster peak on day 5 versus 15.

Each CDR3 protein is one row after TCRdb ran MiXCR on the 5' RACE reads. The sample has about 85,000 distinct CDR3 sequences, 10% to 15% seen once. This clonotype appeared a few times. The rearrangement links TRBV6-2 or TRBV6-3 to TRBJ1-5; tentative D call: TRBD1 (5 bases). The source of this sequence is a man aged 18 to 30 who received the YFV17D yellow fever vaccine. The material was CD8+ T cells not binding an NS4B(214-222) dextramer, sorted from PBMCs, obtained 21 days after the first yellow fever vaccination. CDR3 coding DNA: TGTGCCAGCAGTTATACCGGGACCCCCGGTAGTCAGCCCCAGCATTTT. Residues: CASSYTGTPGSQPQHF.